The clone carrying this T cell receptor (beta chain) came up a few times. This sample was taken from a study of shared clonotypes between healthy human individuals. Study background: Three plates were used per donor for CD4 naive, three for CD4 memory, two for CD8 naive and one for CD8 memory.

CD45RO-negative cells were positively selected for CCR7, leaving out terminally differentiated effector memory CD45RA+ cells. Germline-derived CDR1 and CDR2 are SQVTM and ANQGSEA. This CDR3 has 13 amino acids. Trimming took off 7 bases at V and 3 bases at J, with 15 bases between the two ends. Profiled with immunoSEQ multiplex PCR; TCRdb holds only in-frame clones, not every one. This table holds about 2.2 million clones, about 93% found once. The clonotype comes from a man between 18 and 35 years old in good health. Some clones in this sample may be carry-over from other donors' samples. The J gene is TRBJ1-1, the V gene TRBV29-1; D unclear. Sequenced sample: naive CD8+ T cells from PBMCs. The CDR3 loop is CSAYLGGYTEAFF. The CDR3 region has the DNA TGCAGCGCCTACTTGGGAGGTTACACTGAAGCTTTCTTT.